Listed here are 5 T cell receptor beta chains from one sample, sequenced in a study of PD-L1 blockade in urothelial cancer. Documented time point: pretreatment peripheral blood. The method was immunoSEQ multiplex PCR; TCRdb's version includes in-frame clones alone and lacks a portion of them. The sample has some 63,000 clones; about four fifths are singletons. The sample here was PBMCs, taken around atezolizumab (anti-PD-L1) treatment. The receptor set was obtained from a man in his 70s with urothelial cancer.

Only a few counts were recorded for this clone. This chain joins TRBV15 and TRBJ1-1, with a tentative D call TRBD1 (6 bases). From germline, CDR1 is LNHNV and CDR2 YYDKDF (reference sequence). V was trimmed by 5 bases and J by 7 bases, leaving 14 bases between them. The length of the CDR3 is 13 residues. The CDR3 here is CATSAGGQGEAFF. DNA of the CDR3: TGTGCCACCAGCGCGGGGGGGCAGGGTGAAGCTTTCTTT.

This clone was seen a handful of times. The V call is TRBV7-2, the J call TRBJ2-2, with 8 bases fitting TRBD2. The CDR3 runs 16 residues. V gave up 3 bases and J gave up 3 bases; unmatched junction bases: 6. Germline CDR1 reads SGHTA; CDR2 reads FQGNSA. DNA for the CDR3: TGTGCCAGCAGCTTTTACGGGAGGGCCGACACCGGGGAGCTGTTTTTT. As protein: CASSFYGRADTGELFF.

Here the CDR3 DNA reads TGTGCCAGTAGTATCAGCAGGGCCCGACTTAGCAATCAGCCCCAGCATTTT. Residues: CASSISRARLSNQPQHF. The chain is built from TRBV19 and TRBJ1-5, with TRBD1 as a possible D gene (5 bases). The CDR3 covers 17 residues. Between the trimmed V and J ends, which lost 3 bases and 0 bases, there was a span of 15 bases. Germline V gives CDR1 LNHDA, CDR2 SQIVND (reference sequence).

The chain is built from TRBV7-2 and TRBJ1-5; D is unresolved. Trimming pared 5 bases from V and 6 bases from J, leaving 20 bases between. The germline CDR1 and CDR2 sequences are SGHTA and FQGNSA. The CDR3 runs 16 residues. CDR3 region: CASSLGGLPAGQPQHF. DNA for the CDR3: TGTGCCAGCAGCCTCGGTGGGCTTCCGGCGGGTCAGCCCCAGCATTTT.

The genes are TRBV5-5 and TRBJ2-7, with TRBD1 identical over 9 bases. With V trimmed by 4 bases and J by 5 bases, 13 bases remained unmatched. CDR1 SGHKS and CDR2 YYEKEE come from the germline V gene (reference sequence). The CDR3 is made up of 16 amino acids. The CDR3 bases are TGTGCCAGCAGCAAATCGACAGGGGGAGAGCTTCACGAGCAGTACTTC. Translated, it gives CASSKSTGGELHEQYF.